This T cell receptor (beta chain) was captured in a study of low-dose radiotherapy and immunotherapy resistance in tumors. Study-level background: Every 2 weeks, cohort 1 got 0.5 Gy, reaching 6.5 Gy to the planning target volume. Each two-week cycle included intravenous cyclophosphamide 200 mg/m2, given one day before radiation and immunotherapy.

Germline lookup yields CDR1 SEHNR and CDR2 FQNEAQ (reference sequence). The trim removed 0 bases at V and 7 bases at J, leaving 5 bases unmatched. The CDR3 contains 16 residues. This clonotype was detected only a few times. With TRAV- and TRBV-specific primers, first-strand cDNA was made, covering the alpha and beta chains. TCR amplification used 20 to 25 PCR cycles, a constant-region primer and a V-primer adapter. TCRdb fed the reads into MiXCR, producing one record per CDR3 protein. The sample shows over 55,000 distinct CDR3 sequences, roughly 31% of them seen only once. Time point noted: before trial treatment.

This sample comprised PBMCs, obtained before treatment. This receptor was taken from a female donor with ovarian cancer. The J gene is TRBJ2-1, the V gene TRBV7-9; TRBD2 matches at 11 bases. In DNA, the CDR3 is TGTGCCAGCAGCTTAGCAACTAGCGGGGGTGAAAATGAGCAGTTCTTC. Its translation is CASSLATSGGENEQFF.